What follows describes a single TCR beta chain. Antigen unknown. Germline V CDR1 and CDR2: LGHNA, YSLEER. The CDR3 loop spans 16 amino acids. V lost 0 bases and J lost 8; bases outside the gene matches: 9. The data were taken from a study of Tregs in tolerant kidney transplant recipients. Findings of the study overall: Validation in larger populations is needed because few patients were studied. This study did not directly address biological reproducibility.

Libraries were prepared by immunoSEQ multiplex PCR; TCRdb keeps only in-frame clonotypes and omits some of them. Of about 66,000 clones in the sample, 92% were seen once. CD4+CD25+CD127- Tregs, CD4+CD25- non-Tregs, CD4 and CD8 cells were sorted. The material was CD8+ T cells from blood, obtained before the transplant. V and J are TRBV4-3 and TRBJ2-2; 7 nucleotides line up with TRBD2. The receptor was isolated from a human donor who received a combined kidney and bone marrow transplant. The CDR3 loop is CASSQDLPGGSGELFF. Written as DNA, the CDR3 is TGCGCCAGCAGCCAAGATCTTCCGGGGGGTAGTGGGGAGCTGTTTTTT.